This TCR beta chain came from a study of T cell responses to AZD1222 COVID-19 vaccine. About the study: Pooled together were second doses at about 4 or about 12 weeks. Whole-study findings and limits: Baseline seropositives among AZD1222 recipients totaled only 5 to 7.

Note on this clone: The antigen is unknown.

Per germline, CDR1 MNHEY and CDR2 SVGAGI. The CDR3 has 14 amino acids. Trimming left V 7 bases short and J 9 bases short, with 19 bases between. The method was immunoSEQ multiplex PCR; TCRdb's version includes in-frame clones alone and lacks a portion of them. Found here are 150,000 to 200,000 clones, roughly 92% of them singletons; the top ten hold approximately 0.64%. This rearrangement joins TRBV6-5 to TRBJ2-1; D call uncertain. The receptor's source is an adult in good health. The source was peripheral blood, collected on day 0 of AZD1222 vaccination. The CDR3 loop reads CASILANSFPEQFF. The DNA for the CDR3 is TGTGCCAGCATTTTAGCCAACTCTTTTCCTGAGCAGTTCTTC.